Given below is one T cell receptor beta chain in context. Its specificity is unknown. Distinct nucleotide sequences in the sample also encode this CDR3. CDR1 and CDR2 from the germline V gene are KGHSH and LQKENI. V dropped 3 bases and J dropped 2 bases, with 7 bases sitting between them. CDR3 length: 13 residues. This record comes from a study of shared clonotypes between healthy human individuals. The authors loaded 200 ng DNA, around 30,000 T cell genomes, into sorted-subset replicate PCRs. Produced via immunoSEQ multiplex PCR; TCRdb's table is partial and in-frame only. This repertoire shows about 1.5 million clones, around 98% found once; its top ten account for roughly 0.4%. Whole-study findings and limits: The study generally estimated greater richness for naive than memory subsets.

The receptor was derived from a man under 40 in good health. The chain combines TRBV18 with TRBJ2-5; D unclear. Sequenced: naive CD4+ T cells sorted from blood. Subset reported: CD45RA+ positively selected. The CDR3 is CASSPLIQETQYF. Written as DNA, the CDR3 is TGTGCCAGCTCACCTTTGATACAAGAGACCCAGTACTTC.